A single T cell receptor beta chain is shown here with its context. Antigen: not known. Produced via immunoSEQ multiplex PCR; TCRdb's table is partial and in-frame only. The sample records 800,000 to 950,000 clones, roughly 96% being singletons. The data belong to a study of shared clonotypes between healthy human individuals. The overall study: Each donor's CD8 memory used one plate, CD8 naive two, each CD4 subset three. Study results and limitations: Sorted-subset samples were not fully sequenced, rarefaction indicated. Shared clonotypes: about 5% naive CD4, 3.5% to 4% naive CD8, about 2.2% memory CD4, about 0.4% memory CD8.

Naivety among CD8 cells was defined by CD45RO negativity and positive CCR7 selection, thereby excluding terminally differentiated effector memory CD45RA+ cells. Trimming stripped 2 bases from V and 0 bases from J, with 14 bases between. Germline V CDR1 and CDR2: MNHNS, SASEGT. This CDR3 spans 17 amino acids. This TCR derives from a man aged 30 to 39 in good health. Source material: naive CD8+ T cells sorted from blood. The rearrangement links TRBV6-1 to TRBJ2-1, with D perhaps assigned TRBD1 or TRBD2 (6 bases each). The CDR3 nucleotides read TGTGCCAGCAGTGAAATGGGGGGCTTGAGCTCCTACAATGAGCAGTTCTTC. Encoded protein: CASSEMGGLSSYNEQFF.